These T cell receptor beta chains were read from a single sample in a study of OX40 agonist ivuxolimab in advanced cancers. Assay: immunoSEQ multiplex PCR; the TCRdb copy retains only in-frame clones and omits some. The table records 45,000 to 60,000 clones, roughly 90% of them present only once. The specimen comprised CD4+ or CD8+ T cells sorted from blood, sampled in a trial of the OX40 agonist ivuxolimab. The receptor set was obtained from an adult with an advanced solid tumor such as melanoma, head and neck, liver or kidney cancer. Both conserved end residues are part of each CDR3. Fields, in order: J gene, clone size, D gene, V gene, CDR3 DNA, CDR3 protein. D genes are given only for firm matches. Size is stated for part of the rows, as once, few or many counts, or as a class when the clone is expanded.

>TRBJ2-7|NA|NA|TRBV18
TGTGCCAGCTCACCCCCCTCAGGGCCTAACCAGTACTTC
CASSPPSGPNQYF
>TRBJ2-1|once|NA|TRBV27
TGTGCCAGCATGGGCAGCCTGGCCAATGAGCAGTTCTTC
CASMGSLANEQFF
>TRBJ1-5|once|TRBD1|TRBV2
TGTGCCAGCAGTGAAGCGCTTCTGACAGGGGGCGGTCAGCCCCAGCATTTT
CASSEALLTGGGQPQHF
>TRBJ2-4|NA|NA|TRBV6-1
TGTGCCAGCAGTGAAGGGGTGCTAAACATTCAGTACTTC
CASSEGVLNIQYF
>TRBJ1-3|once|TRBD1|TRBV10-3
TGTGCCATCACTGACCTTTTCCCCGGACAGGCGGGCGGAAACACCATATATTTT
CAITDLFPGQAGGNTIYF
>TRBJ2-3|NA|TRBD2|TRBV15
TGTGCCACCAGCAACCCTAGCGGGGCCACAGATACGCAGTATTTT
CATSNPSGATDTQYF
>TRBJ1-2|NA|TRBD1|TRBV7-9
TGTGCCAGCAGCTTGGCAGGGGGCCTATGGAACTATGGCTACACCTTC
CASSLAGGLWNYGYTF
>TRBJ2-5|NA|TRBD1|TRBV5-4
TGTGCCAGCAGCGTTGGGACAGGGCAATCTCAAGAGACCCAGTACTTC
CASSVGTGQSQETQYF
>TRBJ2-3|NA|NA|TRBV7-6
TGTGCCAGCAGCCACCGTGCCAGGGGCGCAGATACGCGGTATTTT
CASSHRARGADTRYF
>TRBJ2-6|NA|NA|TRBV9
TGTGCCAGCAGCGTCCTCTCTGGGGCCAACGTCCTGACTTTC
CASSVLSGANVLTF
>TRBJ2-7|once|TRBD2|TRBV4-3
TGCGCCAGCAGCCAACCACTAGCGGGGAAAGCCTACGAGCAGTACTTC
CASSQPLAGKAYEQYF
>TRBJ2-2|NA|NA|TRBV27
TGTGCCAGCAGTTTATTCGGAATGCAAAACACCGGGGAGCTGTTTTTT
CASSLFGMQNTGELFF
>TRBJ2-5|NA|TRBD2|TRBV14
TGTGCCAGCAGCCGAGCGGGAACCCCGGAGACCCAGTACTTC
CASSRAGTPETQYF
>TRBJ1-2|once|NA|TRBV2
TGTGCCAGCATTAAGCTCTTGAGTTATGAGGGCTACACCTTC
CASIKLLSYEGYTF
>TRBJ1-6|NA|TRBD1|TRBV28
TGTGCCAGCAGTTTACGAGGGGGGACAGGGAGTTCACCCCTCCACTTT
CASSLRGGTGSSPLHF
>TRBJ1-5|NA|NA|TRBV2
TGTGCCAGCAGTGAAGCATCTGGGAGCAATCAGCCCCAGCATTTT
CASSEASGSNQPQHF